This TCR beta chain was profiled in a study of T cells in Graves' hyperthyroidism and ophthalmopathy. Using RNA transcripts as the source, TCR beta CDR3 regions were amplified. RT-PCR in the first round (using the HTBI primer set) targeted the TCR CDR3. TCRdb re-called the multiplex PCR reads through MiXCR, storing one row per CDR3 protein. The sample includes under 350,000 distinct CDR3 sequences, roughly a fifth seen only once; the top ten take around half. This clonotype was detected many times. The CDR3 runs to 16 residues. Germline-derived CDR1 and CDR2 are WSHSY and SAAADI. Losses at the gene ends were 8 bases for V and 0 bases for J; bases not matched to a gene: 13.

This clonotype was sampled from a woman between 50 and 59 years old with Graves' hyperthyroidism. This chain links TRBV10-2 with TRBJ2-7, with 7 bases identical to TRBD1. Specimen: blood. The CDR3 here is CASFEPGTVFSYEQYF. The DNA of the CDR3 is TGCGCCAGCTTTGAACCCGGGACAGTCTTCTCCTACGAGCAGTACTTC.